The sequence of this T cell receptor (beta chain) was determined in a study of beta chain features in type 1 diabetes. Expressed TCRB transcripts were sequenced because the isolated RNA had all been reverse transcribed beforehand. TCRdb's copy holds only in-frame clones and misses some; the assay was immunoSEQ multiplex PCR. The sample lists some 220,000 clones; approximately 11% were seen once. V lost 0 bases and J 7 bases, leaving 9 bases between the germline ends. Germline-derived CDR1 and CDR2 are SGHTA and FQGNSA. The CDR3 covers 14 residues. The sequencing sample was made of central memory CD4+ T cells from blood. The V and J genes are TRBV7-2 and TRBJ1-4, with D perhaps TRBD1 (5 bases). The clonotype comes from a man in his late teens or twenties in good health. The CDR3 DNA follows: TGTGCCAGCAGCTTAGCAGGGGCGGGTGAAAAACTGTTTTTT. It encodes CASSLAGAGEKLFF.